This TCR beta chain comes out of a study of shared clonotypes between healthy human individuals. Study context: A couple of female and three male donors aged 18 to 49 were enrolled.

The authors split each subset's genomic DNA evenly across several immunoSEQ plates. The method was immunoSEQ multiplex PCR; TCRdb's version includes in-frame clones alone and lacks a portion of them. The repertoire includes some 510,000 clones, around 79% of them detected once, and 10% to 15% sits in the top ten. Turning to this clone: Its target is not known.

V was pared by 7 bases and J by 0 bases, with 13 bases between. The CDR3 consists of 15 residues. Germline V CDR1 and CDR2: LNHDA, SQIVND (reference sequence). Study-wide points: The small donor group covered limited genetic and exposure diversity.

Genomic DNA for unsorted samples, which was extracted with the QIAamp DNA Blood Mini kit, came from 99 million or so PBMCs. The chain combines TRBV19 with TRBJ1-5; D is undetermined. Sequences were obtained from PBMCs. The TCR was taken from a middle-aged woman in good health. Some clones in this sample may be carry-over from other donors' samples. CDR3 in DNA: TGTGCCAGTACTCTCGGAGGTTATAGCAATCAGCCCCAGCATTTT. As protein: CASTLGGYSNQPQHF.